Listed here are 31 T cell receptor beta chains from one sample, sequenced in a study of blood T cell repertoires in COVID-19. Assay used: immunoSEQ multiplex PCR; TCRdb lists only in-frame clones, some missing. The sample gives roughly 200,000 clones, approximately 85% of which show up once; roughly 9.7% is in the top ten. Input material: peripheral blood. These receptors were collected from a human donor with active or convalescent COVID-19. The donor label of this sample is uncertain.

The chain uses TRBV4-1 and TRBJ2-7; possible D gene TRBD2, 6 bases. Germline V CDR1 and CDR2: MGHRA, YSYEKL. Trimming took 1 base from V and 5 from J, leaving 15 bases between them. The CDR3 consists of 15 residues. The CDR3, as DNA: TGCGCCAGCAGCCAAGGTGGGACTCCGGAGGACGAGCAGTACTTC. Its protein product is CASSQGGTPEDEQYF.

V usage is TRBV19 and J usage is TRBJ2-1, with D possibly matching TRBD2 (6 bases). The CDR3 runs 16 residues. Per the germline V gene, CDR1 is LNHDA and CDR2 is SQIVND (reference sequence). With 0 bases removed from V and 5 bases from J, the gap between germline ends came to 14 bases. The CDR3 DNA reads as TGTGCCAGTAGTATAGATCTTGGAGGGGTAAACAATGAGCAGTTCTTC. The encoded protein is CASSIDLGGVNNEQFF.

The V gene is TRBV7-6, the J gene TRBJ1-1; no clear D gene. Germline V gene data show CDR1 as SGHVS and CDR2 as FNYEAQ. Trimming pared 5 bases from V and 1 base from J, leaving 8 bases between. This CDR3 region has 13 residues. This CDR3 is CASSPGTNTEAFF. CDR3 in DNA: TGTGCCAGCAGCCCCGGTACGAACACTGAAGCTTTCTTT. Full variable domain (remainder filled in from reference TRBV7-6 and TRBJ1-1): GAGVSQSPRYKVTKRGQDVALRCDPISGHVSLYWYRQALGQGPEFLTYFNYEAQQDKSGLPNDRFSAERPEGSISTLTIQRTEQRDSAMYRCASSPGTNTEAFFGQGTRLTVV.

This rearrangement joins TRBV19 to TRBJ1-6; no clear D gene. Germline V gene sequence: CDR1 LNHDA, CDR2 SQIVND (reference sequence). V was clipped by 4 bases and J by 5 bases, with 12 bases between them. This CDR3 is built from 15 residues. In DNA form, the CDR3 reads TGTGCCAGTAGTACCGTATGGGCCAATAATTCACCCCTCCACTTT. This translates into CASSTVWANNSPLHF.

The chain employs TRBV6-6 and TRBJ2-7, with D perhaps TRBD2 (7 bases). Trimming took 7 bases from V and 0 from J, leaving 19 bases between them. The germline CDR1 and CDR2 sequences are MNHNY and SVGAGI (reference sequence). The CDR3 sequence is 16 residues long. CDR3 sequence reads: CASTPEGGGASYEQYF. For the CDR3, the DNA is TGTGCCAGCACCCCAGAGGGGGGAGGGGCCTCCTACGAGCAGTACTTC.

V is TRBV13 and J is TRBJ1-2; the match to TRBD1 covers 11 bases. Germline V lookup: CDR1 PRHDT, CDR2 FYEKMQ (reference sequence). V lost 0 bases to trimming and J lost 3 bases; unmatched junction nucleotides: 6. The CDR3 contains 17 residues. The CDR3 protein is CASSLGSDRGQDYGYTF. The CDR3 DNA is TGTGCCAGCAGCTTAGGCTCGGACAGGGGGCAGGACTATGGCTACACCTTC.

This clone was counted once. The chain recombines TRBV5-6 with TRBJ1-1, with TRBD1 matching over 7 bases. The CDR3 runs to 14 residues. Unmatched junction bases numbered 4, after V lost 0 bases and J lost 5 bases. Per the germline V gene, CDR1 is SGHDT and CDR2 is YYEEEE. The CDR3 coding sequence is TGTGCCAGCAGCTTGGCGACAGGGACGACTGAAGCTTTCTTT. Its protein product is CASSLATGTTEAFF.

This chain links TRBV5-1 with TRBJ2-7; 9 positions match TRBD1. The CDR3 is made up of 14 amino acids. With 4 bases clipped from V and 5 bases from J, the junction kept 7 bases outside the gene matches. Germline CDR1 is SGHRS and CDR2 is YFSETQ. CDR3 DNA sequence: TGCGCCAGCAGCGAGAGGACAGGGGACCACGAGCAGTACTTC. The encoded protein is CASSERTGDHEQYF. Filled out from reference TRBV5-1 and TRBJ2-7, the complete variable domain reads KAGVTQTPRYLIKTRGQQVTLSCSPISGHRSVSWYQQTPGQGLQFLFEYFSETQRNKGNFPGRFSGRQFSNSRSEMNVSTLELGDSALYLCASSERTGDHEQYFGPGTRLTVT.

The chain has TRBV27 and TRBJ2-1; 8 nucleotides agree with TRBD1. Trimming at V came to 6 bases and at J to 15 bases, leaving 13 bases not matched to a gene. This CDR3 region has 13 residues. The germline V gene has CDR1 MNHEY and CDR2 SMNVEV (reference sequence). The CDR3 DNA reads TGTGCCAGCAGCAACTATGCCCAGGGGGCTTCGTTCTTC. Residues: CASSNYAQGASFF.

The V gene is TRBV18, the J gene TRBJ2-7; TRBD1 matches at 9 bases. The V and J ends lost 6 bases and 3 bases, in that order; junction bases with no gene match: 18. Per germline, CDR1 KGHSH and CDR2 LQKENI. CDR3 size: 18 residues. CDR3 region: CASSPKVPDRGPNYEQYF. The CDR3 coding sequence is TGTGCCAGCTCGCCAAAAGTCCCGGACAGGGGCCCAAACTACGAGCAGTACTTC. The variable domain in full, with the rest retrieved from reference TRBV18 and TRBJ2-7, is NAGVMQNPRHLVRRRGQEARLRCSPMKGHSHVYWYRQLPEEGLKFMVYLQKENIIDESGMPKERFSAEFPKEGPSILRIQQVVRGDSAAYFCASSPKVPDRGPNYEQYFGPGTRLTVT.

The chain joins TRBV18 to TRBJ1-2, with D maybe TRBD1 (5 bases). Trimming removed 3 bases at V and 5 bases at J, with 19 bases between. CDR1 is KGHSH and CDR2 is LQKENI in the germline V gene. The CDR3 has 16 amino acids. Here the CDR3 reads CASSPARGIPGYGYTF. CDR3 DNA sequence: TGTGCCAGCTCACCCGCGCGGGGCATCCCCGGATATGGCTACACCTTC.

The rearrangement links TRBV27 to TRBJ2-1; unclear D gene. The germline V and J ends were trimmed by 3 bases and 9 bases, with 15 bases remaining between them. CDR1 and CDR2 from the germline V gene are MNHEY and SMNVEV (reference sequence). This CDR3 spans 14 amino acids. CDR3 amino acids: CASSFWKRVGEQFF. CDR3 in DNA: TGTGCCAGCAGTTTTTGGAAGCGAGTTGGTGAGCAGTTCTTC.

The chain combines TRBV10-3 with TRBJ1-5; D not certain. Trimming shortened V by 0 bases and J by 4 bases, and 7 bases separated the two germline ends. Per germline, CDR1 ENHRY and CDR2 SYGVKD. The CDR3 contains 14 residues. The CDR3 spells CAISESSGNQPQHF. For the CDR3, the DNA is TGTGCCATCAGTGAGTCGTCAGGAAATCAGCCCCAGCATTTT.

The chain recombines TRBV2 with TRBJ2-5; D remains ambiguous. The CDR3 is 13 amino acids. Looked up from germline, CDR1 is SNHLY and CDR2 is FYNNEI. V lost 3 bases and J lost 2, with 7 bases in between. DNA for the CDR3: TGTGCCAGCAGTGAGGAGCTACAAGAGACCCAGTACTTC. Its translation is CASSEELQETQYF.

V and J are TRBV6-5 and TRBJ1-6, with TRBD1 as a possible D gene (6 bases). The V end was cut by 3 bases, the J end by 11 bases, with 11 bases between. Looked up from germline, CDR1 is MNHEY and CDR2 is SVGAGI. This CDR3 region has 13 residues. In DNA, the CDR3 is TGTGCCAGCAGTTATGGGGGCCAGACACCCCTCCACTTT. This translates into CASSYGGQTPLHF.

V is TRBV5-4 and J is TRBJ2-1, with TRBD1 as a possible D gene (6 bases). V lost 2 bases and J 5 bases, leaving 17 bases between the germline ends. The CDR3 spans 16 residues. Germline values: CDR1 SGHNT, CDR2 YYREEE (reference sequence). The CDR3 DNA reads TGTGCCAGCAGCTTTACAGGGACGAGTTCTCACAATGAGCAGTTCTTC. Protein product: CASSFTGTSSHNEQFF.

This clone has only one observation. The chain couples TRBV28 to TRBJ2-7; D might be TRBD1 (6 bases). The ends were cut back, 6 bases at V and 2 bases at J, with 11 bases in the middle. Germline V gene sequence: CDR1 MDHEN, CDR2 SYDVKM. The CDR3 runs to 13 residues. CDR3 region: CASRDRLPYEQYF. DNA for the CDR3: TGTGCCAGCAGGGACAGATTGCCCTACGAGCAGTACTTC.

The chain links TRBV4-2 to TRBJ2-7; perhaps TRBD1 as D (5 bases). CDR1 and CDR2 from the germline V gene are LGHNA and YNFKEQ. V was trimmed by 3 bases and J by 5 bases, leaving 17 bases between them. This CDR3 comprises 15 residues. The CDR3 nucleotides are TGTGCCAGCAGCCATCACCAAGCGTCCAGGGACGAGCAGTACTTC. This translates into CASSHHQASRDEQYF.

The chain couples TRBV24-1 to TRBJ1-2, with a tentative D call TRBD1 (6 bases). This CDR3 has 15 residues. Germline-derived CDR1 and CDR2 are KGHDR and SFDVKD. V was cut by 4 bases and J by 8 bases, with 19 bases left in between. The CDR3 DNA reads TGTGCCACCAGTGAAACCGGGACACCCATATGGGGCTACACCTTC. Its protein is CATSETGTPIWGYTF.

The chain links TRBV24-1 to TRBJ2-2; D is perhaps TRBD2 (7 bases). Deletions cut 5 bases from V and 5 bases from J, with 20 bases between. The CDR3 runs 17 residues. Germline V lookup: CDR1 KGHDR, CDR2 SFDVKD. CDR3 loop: CATSGRPTGAGTGELFF. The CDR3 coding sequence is TGTGCCACCAGTGGCCGCCCGACAGGAGCGGGGACCGGGGAGCTGTTTTTT.

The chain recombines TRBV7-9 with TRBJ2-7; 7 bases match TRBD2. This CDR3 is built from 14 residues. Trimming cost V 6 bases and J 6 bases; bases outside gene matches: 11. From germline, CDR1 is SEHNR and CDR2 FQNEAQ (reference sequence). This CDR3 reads CASSLSGTKGEQYF. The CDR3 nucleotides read TGTGCCAGCAGTTTATCCGGGACTAAGGGCGAGCAGTACTTC.

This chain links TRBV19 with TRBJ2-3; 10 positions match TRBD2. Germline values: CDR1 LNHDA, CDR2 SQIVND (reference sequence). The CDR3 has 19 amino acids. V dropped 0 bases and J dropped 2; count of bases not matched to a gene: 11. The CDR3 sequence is CASSIDHVYSGGPTDTQYF. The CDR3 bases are TGTGCCAGTAGTATAGATCACGTATATAGCGGGGGGCCCACAGATACGCAGTATTTT.

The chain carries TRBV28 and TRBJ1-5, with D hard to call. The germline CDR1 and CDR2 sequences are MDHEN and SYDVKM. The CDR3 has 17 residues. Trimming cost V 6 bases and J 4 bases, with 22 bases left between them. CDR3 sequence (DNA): TGTGCCAGCAGCCCGTCCCGAGGGATATTTGGGAATCAGCCCCAGCATTTT. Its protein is CASSPSRGIFGNQPQHF.

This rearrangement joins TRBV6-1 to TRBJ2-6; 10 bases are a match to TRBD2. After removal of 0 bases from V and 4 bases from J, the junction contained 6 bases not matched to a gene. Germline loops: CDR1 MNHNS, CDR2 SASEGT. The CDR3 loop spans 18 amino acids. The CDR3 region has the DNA TGTGCCAGCAGTGAAGCGCAGGGACTAGCGTCCGGGGCCAACGTCCTGACTTTC. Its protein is CASSEAQGLASGANVLTF.

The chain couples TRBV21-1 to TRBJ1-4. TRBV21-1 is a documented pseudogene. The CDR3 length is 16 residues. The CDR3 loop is CASSKALRVKGEKLFF. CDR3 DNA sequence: TGTGCCAGCAGCAAAGCGTTGAGGGTCAAAGGGGAAAAACTGTTTTTT.

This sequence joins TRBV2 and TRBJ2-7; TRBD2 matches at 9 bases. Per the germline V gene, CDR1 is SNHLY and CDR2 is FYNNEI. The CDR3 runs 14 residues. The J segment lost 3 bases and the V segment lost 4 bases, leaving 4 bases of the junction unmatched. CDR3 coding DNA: TGTGCCAGCAGTGGGAGCGGGAGGTTCTACGAGCAGTACTTC. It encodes CASSGSGRFYEQYF.

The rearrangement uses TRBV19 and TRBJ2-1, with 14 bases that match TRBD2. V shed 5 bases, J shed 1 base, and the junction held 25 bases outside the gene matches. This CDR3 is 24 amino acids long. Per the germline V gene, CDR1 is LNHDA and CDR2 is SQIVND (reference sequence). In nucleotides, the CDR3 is TGTGCCAGTAGTCTTCCGCGGACAGGGGGCGCGCGGACTAGCGGGAGGTTATCCTACAATGAGCAGTTCTTC. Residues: CASSLPRTGGARTSGRLSYNEQFF.

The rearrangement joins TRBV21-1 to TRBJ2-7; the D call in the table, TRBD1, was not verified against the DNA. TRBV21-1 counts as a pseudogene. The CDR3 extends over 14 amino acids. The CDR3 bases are TGTGCCAGCAGCAATAGACAGCGACCATACGAGCAGTACTTC. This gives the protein CASSNRQRPYEQYF.

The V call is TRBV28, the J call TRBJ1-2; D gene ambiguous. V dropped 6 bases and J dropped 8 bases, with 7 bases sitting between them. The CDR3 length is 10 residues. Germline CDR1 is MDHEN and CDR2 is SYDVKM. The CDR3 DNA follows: TGTGCCAGCAGGAGAATAGGCTACACCTTC. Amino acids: CASRRIGYTF.

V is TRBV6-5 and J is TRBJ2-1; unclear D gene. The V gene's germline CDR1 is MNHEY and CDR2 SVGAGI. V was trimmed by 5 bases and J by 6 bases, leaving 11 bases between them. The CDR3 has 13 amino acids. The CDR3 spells CASSTPLGNEQFF. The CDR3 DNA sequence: TGTGCCAGCAGTACTCCACTTGGCAATGAGCAGTTCTTC.

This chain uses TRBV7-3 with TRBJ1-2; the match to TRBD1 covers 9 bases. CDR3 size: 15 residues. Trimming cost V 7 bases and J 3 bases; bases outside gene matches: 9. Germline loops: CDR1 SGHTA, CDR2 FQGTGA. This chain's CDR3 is CASNSGTGLDYGYTF. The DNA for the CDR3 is TGTGCCAGCAATTCCGGGACAGGGCTCGACTATGGCTACACCTTC.